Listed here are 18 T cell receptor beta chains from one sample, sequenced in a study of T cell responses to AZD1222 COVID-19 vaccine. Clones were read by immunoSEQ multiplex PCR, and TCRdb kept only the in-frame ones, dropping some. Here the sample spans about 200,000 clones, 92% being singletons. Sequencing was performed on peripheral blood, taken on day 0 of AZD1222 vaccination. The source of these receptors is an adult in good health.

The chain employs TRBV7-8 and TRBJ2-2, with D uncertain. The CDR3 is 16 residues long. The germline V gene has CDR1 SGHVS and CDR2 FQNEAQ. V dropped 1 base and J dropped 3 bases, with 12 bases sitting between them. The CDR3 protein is CASSLGIDSYTGELFF. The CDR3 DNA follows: TGTGCCAGCAGCTTAGGAATTGACTCTTACACCGGGGAGCTGTTTTTT.

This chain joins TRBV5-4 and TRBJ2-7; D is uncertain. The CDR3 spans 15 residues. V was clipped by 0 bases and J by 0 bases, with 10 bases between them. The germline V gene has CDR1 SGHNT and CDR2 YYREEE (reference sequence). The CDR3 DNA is TGTGCCAGCAGCTTGGTTCCGGAGAGCTCCTACGAGCAGTACTTC. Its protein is CASSLVPESSYEQYF. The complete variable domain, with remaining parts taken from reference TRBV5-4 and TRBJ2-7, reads ETGVTQSPTHLIKTRGQQVTLRCSSQSGHNTVSWYQQALGQGPQFIFQYYREEENGRGNFPPRFSGLQFPNYSSELNVNALELDDSALYLCASSLVPESSYEQYFGPGTRLTVT.

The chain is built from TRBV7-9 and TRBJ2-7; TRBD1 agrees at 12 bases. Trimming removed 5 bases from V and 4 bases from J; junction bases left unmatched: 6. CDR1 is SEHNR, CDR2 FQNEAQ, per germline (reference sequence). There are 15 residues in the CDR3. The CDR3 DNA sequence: TGTGCCAGCAGCCCACCGGGACAGGGGGCGTACGAGCAGTACTTC. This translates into CASSPPGQGAYEQYF.

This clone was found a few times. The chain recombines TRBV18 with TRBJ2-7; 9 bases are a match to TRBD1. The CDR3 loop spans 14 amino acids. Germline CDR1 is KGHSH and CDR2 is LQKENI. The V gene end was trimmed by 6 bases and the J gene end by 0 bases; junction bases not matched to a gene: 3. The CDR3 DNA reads TGTGCCAGCTCGACGGGACAGGGCTCCTACGAGCAGTACTTC. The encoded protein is CASSTGQGSYEQYF. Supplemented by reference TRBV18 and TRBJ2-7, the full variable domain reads NAGVMQNPRHLVRRRGQEARLRCSPMKGHSHVYWYRQLPEEGLKFMVYLQKENIIDESGMPKERFSAEFPKEGPSILRIQQVVRGDSAAYFCASSTGQGSYEQYFGPGTRLTVT.

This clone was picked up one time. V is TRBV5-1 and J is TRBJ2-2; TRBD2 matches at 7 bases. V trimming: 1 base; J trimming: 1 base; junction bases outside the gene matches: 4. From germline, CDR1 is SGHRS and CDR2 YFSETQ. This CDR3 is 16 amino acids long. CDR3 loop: CASSLKSGENTGELFF. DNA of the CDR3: TGCGCCAGCAGCTTGAAAAGCGGGGAGAACACCGGGGAGCTGTTTTTT.

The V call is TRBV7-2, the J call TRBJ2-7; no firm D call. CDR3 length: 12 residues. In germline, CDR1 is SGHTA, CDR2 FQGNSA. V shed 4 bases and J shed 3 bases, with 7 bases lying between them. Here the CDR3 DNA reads TGTGCCAGCAGCTCCTCCCACTACGAGCAGTACTTC. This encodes CASSSSHYEQYF.

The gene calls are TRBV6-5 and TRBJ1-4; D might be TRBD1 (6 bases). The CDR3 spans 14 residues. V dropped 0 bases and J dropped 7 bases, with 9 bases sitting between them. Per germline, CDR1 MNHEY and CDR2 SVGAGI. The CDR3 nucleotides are TGTGCCAGCAGTTACTCGGGGGGCAGTGAAAAACTGTTTTTT. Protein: CASSYSGGSEKLFF.

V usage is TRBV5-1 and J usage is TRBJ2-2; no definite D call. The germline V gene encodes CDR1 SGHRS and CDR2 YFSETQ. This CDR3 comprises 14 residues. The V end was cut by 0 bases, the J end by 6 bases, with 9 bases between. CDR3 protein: CASSLAPGAGELFF. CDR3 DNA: TGCGCCAGCAGCTTGGCCCCGGGCGCCGGGGAGCTGTTTTTT.

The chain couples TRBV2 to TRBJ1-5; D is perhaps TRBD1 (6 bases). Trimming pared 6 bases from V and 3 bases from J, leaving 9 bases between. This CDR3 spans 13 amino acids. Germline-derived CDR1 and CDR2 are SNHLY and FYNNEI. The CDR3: CASRGDTNQPQHF. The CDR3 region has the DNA TGTGCCAGCAGGGGGGACACCAATCAGCCCCAGCATTTT.

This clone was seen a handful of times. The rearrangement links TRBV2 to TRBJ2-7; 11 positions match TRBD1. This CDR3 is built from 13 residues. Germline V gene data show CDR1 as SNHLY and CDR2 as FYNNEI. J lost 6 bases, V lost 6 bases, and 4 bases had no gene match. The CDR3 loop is CASSWGQGVEQYF. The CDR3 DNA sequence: TGTGCCAGCAGCTGGGGACAGGGGGTCGAGCAGTACTTC.

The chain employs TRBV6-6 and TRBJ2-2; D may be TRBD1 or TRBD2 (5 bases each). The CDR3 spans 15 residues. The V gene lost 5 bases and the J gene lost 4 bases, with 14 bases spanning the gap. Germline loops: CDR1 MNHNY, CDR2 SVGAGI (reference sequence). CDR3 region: CASSILGRGTGELFF. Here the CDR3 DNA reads TGTGCCAGCAGTATACTAGGAAGGGGCACCGGGGAGCTGTTTTTT.

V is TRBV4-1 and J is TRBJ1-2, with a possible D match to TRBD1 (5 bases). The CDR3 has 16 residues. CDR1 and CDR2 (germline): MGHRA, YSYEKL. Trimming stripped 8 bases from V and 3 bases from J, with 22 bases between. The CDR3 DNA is TGCGCCAGCGCCCGGGCGGCGCAGGGAGGGGACTATGGCTACACCTTC. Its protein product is CASARAAQGGDYGYTF.

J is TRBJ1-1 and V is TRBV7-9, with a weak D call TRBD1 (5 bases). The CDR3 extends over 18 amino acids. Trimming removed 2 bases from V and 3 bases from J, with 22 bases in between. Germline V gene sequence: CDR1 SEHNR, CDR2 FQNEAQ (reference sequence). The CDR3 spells CASSLSPRDVWRDTEAFF. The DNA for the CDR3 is TGTGCCAGCAGCTTATCGCCTCGGGACGTGTGGCGGGACACTGAAGCTTTCTTT.

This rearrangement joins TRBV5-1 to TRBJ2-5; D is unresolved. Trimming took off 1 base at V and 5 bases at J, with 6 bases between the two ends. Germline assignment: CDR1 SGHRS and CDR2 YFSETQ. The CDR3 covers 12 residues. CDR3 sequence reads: CASSLIGETQYF. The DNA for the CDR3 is TGCGCCAGCAGCTTGATTGGGGAGACCCAGTACTTC. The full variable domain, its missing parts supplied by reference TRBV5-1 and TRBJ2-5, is KAGVTQTPRYLIKTRGQQVTLSCSPISGHRSVSWYQQTPGQGLQFLFEYFSETQRNKGNFPGRFSGRQFSNSRSEMNVSTLELGDSALYLCASSLIGETQYFGPGTRLLVL.

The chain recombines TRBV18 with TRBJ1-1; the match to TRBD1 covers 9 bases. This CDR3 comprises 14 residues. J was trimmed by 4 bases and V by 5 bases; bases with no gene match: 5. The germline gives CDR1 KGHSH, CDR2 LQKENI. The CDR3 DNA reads TGTGCCAGCTCATCCGGGACAGGGATCACTGAAGCTTTCTTT. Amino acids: CASSSGTGITEAFF.

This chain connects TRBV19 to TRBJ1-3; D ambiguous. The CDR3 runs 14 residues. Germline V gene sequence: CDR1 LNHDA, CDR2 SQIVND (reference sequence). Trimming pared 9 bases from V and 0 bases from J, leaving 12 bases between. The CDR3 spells CASEARTSGNTIYF. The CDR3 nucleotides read TGTGCCAGCGAGGCCCGGACCTCTGGAAACACCATATATTTT.

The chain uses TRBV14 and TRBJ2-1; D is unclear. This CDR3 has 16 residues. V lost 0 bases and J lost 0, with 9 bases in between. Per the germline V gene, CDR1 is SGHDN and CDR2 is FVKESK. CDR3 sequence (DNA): TGTGCCAGCAGCCAAGATTCCAGGAGCTCCTACAATGAGCAGTTCTTC. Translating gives CASSQDSRSSYNEQFF.

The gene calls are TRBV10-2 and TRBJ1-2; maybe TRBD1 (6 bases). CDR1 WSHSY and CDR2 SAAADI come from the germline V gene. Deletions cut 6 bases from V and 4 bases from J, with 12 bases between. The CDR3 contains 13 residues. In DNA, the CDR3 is TGCGCCAGCAGCCGGGACACCTCCTATGGCTACACCTTC. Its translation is CASSRDTSYGYTF.